These T cell receptor beta chains were read from a single sample in a study of CD8 T cells in Susac syndrome. Using its own MiXCR run on the immunoSEQ multiplex PCR reads, TCRdb lists one record per CDR3 protein. The table records some 77,000 distinct CDR3 sequences, more than 85% of them present only once. Source material: CD4+ T cells from PBMCs. These receptors all come from a human donor with Susac syndrome. The CDR3 runs from the conserved cysteine through the conserved F or W. D genes are given only for firm matches. Part of the rows lack a size; the others show once, few, many or a class for expanded clones.

>NA|TRBV4-1|once|TRBJ2-1
TGCGCCAGCAGCCATGGAGGGGCGGCCCTGGGTGAGCAGTTCTTC
CASSHGGAALGEQFF
>TRBD1|TRBV19|NA|TRBJ1-5
TGTGCCAGTAGTAAGGACAGGGAAAATCAGCCCCAGCATTTT
CASSKDRENQPQHF
>TRBD2|TRBV10-3|NA|TRBJ2-7
TGTGCCATCAGACCTAGCGGTAACTCCTACGAGCAGTACTTC
CAIRPSGNSYEQYF
>NA|TRBV19|NA|TRBJ1-6
TGTGCCAGTAGCATGTTGTCGGGGGGCAGCCATTCACCCCTCCACTTT
CASSMLSGGSHSPLHF
>NA|TRBV9|NA|TRBJ2-6
TGTGCCAGCAGCGTCCGAGATTACTCTGGGGCCAACGTCCTGACTTTC
CASSVRDYSGANVLTF
>TRBD2|TRBV2|NA|TRBJ2-7
TGTGCCAGCAGTGAAGAAAAAAGCGGGATTCTCTACGAGCAGTACTTC
CASSEEKSGILYEQYF
>TRBD1|TRBV29-1|NA|TRBJ2-5
TGCAGCGCTGGACAGGGGCAGCGGGAGACCCAGTACTTC
CSAGQGQRETQYF
>NA|TRBV6-5|once|TRBJ1-4
TGTGCCAGCAGTCGAACGAGGGGAACTAATGAAAAACTGTTTTTT
CASSRTRGTNEKLFF
>NA|TRBV6-6|NA|TRBJ1-1
TGTGCCAGCACCCTCGTCCGGGGGCCAAACACTGAAGCTTTCTTT
CASTLVRGPNTEAFF
>NA|TRBV7-2|NA|TRBJ2-2
TGTGCCAGCAGCCTATCGGGCGAGTTCGGCACCGGGGAGCTGTTTTTT
CASSLSGEFGTGELFF
>NA|TRBV19|NA|TRBJ2-1
TGTGCCAGTAGATTATTTTTTTCTACAGGGTGGGGTGAGCAGTTCTTC
CASRLFFSTGWGEQFF
>TRBD1|TRBV5-1|once|TRBJ2-5
TGCGCCAGCAGCTTGGAAGGGACAGGGCGGGAGACCCAGTACTTC
CASSLEGTGRETQYF
>TRBD1|TRBV20-1|NA|TRBJ2-5
TGCAGTGTCCCAAGGCCGGGACAGGGGTATGAAGAGACCCAGTACTTC
CSVPRPGQGYEETQYF
>NA|TRBV28|NA|TRBJ1-2
TGTGCCAGCAGTTTAGGGCCGGCGGGGCGGGGCTACACCTTC
CASSLGPAGRGYTF